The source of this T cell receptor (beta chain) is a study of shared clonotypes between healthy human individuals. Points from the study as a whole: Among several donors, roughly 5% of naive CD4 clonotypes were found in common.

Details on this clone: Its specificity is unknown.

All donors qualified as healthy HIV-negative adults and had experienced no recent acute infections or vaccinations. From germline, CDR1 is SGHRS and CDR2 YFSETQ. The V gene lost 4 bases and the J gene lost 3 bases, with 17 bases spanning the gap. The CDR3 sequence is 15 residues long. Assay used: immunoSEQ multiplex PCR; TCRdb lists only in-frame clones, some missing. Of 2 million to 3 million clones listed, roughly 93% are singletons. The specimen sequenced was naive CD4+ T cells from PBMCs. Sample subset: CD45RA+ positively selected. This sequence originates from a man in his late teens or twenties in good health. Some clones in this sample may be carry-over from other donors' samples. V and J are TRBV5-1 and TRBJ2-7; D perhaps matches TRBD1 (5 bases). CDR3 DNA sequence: TGCGCCAGCAGCCCCAGCAGGGTGGTAAGCTACGAGCAGTACTTC. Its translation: CASSPSRVVSYEQYF. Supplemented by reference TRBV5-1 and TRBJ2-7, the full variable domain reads KAGVTQTPRYLIKTRGQQVTLSCSPISGHRSVSWYQQTPGQGLQFLFEYFSETQRNKGNFPGRFSGRQFSNSRSEMNVSTLELGDSALYLCASSPSRVVSYEQYFGPGTRLTVT.